This T cell receptor (beta chain) was identified during a study of CD8 T cell repertoires and HIV-1 epitope variants. Study-wide context: Tested: three Gag epitope families, Nef HW9 and YT9. General study points: No clonotypes responded to the TAALDMSHF plasma variant; about five recognized KF9, one HW9. Most of the nine antigen-specific clonotypes appeared cross-reactive to autologous or escape variants.

As to this clone: Its antigen is undetermined.

The CDR3 consists of 16 residues. V shed 4 bases, J shed 3 bases, and the junction held 7 bases outside the gene matches. Germline assignment: CDR1 SGHDT and CDR2 YYEEEE. Sequencing was performed with immunoSEQ multiplex PCR; in TCRdb, only in-frame clones are kept and a portion is missing. The repertoire includes 5,000 or so clones, roughly 69% of them detected once, and approximately 45% sits in the top ten. The clonotype originates from a male donor with HIV. Sequenced: cultured CD8+ T cells derived from PBMCs. The chain couples TRBV5-6 to TRBJ2-7; 13 nucleotides align to TRBD2. In DNA, the CDR3 is TGTGCCAGCAGCGTGCCTAGACTAGCGGGAGGCTACGAGCAGTACTTC. This translates into CASSVPRLAGGYEQYF.